Listed here are 32 T cell receptor beta chains from one sample, sequenced in a study of response to subunit inactivated influenza vaccine. TCRdb re-called the RT-PCR reads with MiXCR, one entry per CDR3 protein. Seen here are almost 250,000 distinct CDR3 sequences, 12% observed once, and the top ten hold 7.8%. Material: non-naive T cells sorted from PBMCs, obtained 14 to 15 days before vaccination. These receptor sequences come from a man between 45 and 60 years old who received an inactivated influenza vaccine.

The CDR3 DNA reads TGTGCCAGCAGCTCGGACAGCTATGGCTACACCTTC. Protein sequence: CASSSDSYGYTF. This chain joins TRBV7-2 and TRBJ1-2; D may be TRBD1 (6 bases). Germline CDR1 is SGHTA and CDR2 is FQGNSA. Trimming pared 4 bases from V and 4 bases from J, leaving 7 bases between. The CDR3 consists of 12 residues.

The chain carries TRBV6-2 or TRBV6-3 and TRBJ2-7; D is possibly TRBD1 (6 bases). Germline V gene lookup returns CDR1 MNHEY and CDR2 SVGEGT. CDR3 length equals 13 residues. The V and J ends lost 3 bases and 4 bases respectively, with 10 bases between them. The CDR3 here is CASSYQRGYEQYF. Written as DNA, the CDR3 is TGTGCCAGCAGTTATCAAAGGGGGTACGAGCAGTACTTC.

This clonotype was recorded many times. V usage is TRBV3-1 and J usage is TRBJ2-1, with D tentatively TRBD1 (5 bases). The germline V and J ends were trimmed by 2 bases and 10 bases, with 15 bases remaining between them. This CDR3 contains 14 residues. The germline gives CDR1 LGHDT, CDR2 YNNKEL (reference sequence). The CDR3 spells CASSQRGLIGEQFF. The CDR3 bases are TGTGCCAGCAGCCAAAGGGGATTAATAGGGGAGCAGTTCTTC.

This clonotype appeared many times. This chain links TRBV9 with TRBJ2-5, with D uncertain. The CDR3 runs 14 residues. The germline V gene encodes CDR1 SGDLS and CDR2 YYNGEE. Trimming took 0 bases from V and 3 from J, leaving 9 bases between them. The CDR3 nucleotides are TGTGCCAGCAGCGTAGAGTCTACGGAAGAGACCCAGTACTTC. Protein: CASSVESTEETQYF.

The sample holds a few counts of this clonotype. The chain employs TRBV3-1 and TRBJ2-5; D is ambiguous. The CDR3 covers 15 residues. Trimming removed 0 bases from V and 6 bases from J, with 14 bases in between. Germline CDR1 LGHDT, CDR2 YNNKEL (reference sequence). The CDR3 bases are TGTGCCAGCAGCCAAGAGGGGTGGGGAATGCAGACCCAGTACTTC. Translating gives CASSQEGWGMQTQYF.

This clonotype was picked up a small number of times. The genes are TRBV7-3 and TRBJ2-2; D remains ambiguous. The V gene lost 4 bases and the J gene lost 4 bases, with 7 bases spanning the gap. The CDR3 loop spans 13 amino acids. Germline V CDR1 and CDR2: SGHTA, FQGTGA. The CDR3 region is CASSSRITGELFF. CDR3 coding DNA: TGTGCCAGCAGCTCCAGGATCACCGGGGAGCTGTTTTTT.

The chain links TRBV6-2 or TRBV6-3 to TRBJ2-5; TRBD1 matches 11 bases. Trimming at V came to 4 bases and at J to 6 bases, leaving 7 bases not matched to a gene. This CDR3 is built from 15 residues. Germline CDR1 MNHEY, CDR2 SVGEGT. The CDR3 region has the DNA TGTGCCAGCAGTTCAAGGACAGGGGGCTTGAAGACCCAGTACTTC. Protein: CASSSRTGGLKTQYF.

The table lists this clonotype with many counts. This chain uses TRBV7-2 with TRBJ2-7; 7 bases are shared with TRBD2. The CDR3 spans 12 residues. J was trimmed by 2 bases and V by 5 bases; bases with no gene match: 0. The germline CDR1 and CDR2 sequences are SGHTA and FQGNSA. CDR3 loop: CASSRGAYEQYF. CDR3 in DNA: TGTGCCAGCAGCCGGGGGGCCTACGAGCAGTACTTC.

This CDR3 is CASSQETRLDRPREQFF. The DNA for the CDR3 is TGTGCCAGCAGCCAAGAAACACGACTAGACCGCCCCCGGGAGCAGTTCTTC. The genes are TRBV3-1 and TRBJ2-1; D is possibly TRBD2 (6 bases). CDR3 length equals 17 residues. V gave up 0 bases and J gave up 10 bases, with 22 bases separating them. In germline, CDR1 is LGHDT, CDR2 YNNKEL (reference sequence).

This clonotype was seen a handful of times. The rearrangement joins TRBV6-1 to TRBJ1-1, with D maybe TRBD1 (6 bases). Trimming pared 7 bases from V and 0 bases from J, leaving 12 bases between. The CDR3 is 14 amino acids. CDR1 MNHNS and CDR2 SASEGT come from the germline V gene. The CDR3 bases are TGTGCCAGCACCCAGGGGCTTATGAACACTGAAGCTTTCTTT. It translates to CASTQGLMNTEAFF.

As for this clonotype: One base away lies a much larger clone, so this may be a sequencing read error. V and J are TRBV3-1 and TRBJ2-2, with 7 bases identical to TRBD2. CDR1 is LGHDT, CDR2 YNNKEL, per germline (reference sequence). The CDR3 covers 16 residues. For the CDR3, the DNA is TGTGCCAGCAGCCAAGTTGCGGGGGTAACCACCGGGGAGCTGTCTTTT. Translated: CASSQVAGVTTGELSF.

Remarks on this clonotype: A much larger clone differs from this one at a single base, so this may be a read error. The chain couples TRBV6-1 to TRBJ2-1, with no clear D. CDR3 length: 16 residues. Germline V lookup: CDR1 MNHNS, CDR2 SASEGT. The CDR3 nucleotides read TGTTCCAGCAGCTCTCCCGGCGGCTCCAAGGGCAATGAGCAGTTCTTC. It encodes CSSSSPGGSKGNEQFF.

The chain recombines TRBV11-3 with TRBJ2-1, with D possibly matching TRBD2 (5 bases). V lost 4 bases, J lost 8 bases, and 9 bases lay in between. The CDR3 sequence is 12 residues long. The germline V gene has CDR1 SGHNT and CDR2 YENEEA. The CDR3 nucleotides are TGTGCCAGCAGCTCAACTAGGGATGAGCAGTTCTTC. Its translation is CASSSTRDEQFF.

This clonotype was observed many times. The V gene is TRBV4-1, the J gene TRBJ1-4, with D maybe TRBD1 (5 bases). V lost 1 base and J lost 3, with 9 bases in between. This CDR3 contains 15 residues. Germline CDR1 MGHRA, CDR2 YSYEKL. The CDR3 DNA reads as TGCGCCAGCAGCCAAGGGACACTCTCTAATGAAAAACTGTTTTTT. Protein product: CASSQGTLSNEKLFF.

This clonotype was seen a few times. This rearrangement joins TRBV20-1 to TRBJ1-5; 7 bases line up with TRBD1. The germline CDR1 and CDR2 sequences are DFQATT and SNEGSKA (reference sequence). Unmatched junction bases numbered 5, after V lost 6 bases and J lost 6 bases. The CDR3 consists of 12 residues. CDR3 amino acids: CSARQGSQPQHF. CDR3 nucleotides: TGCAGTGCCCGACAGGGAAGTCAGCCCCAGCATTTT.

This clonotype was counted only a few times. This sequence joins TRBV5-6 and TRBJ2-2; D might be TRBD1 (5 bases). CDR1 SGHDT and CDR2 YYEEEE come from the germline V gene. V was clipped by 1 base and J by 2 bases, with 12 bases between them. This CDR3 spans 16 amino acids. CDR3 sequence (DNA): TGTGCCAGCAGCTTGATGGGCAGGGTTAACACCGGGGAGCTGTTTTTT. Amino acids: CASSLMGRVNTGELFF.

The sample holds many counts of this clonotype. The chain combines TRBV20-1 with TRBJ1-2; perhaps TRBD1 as D (5 bases). Germline CDR1 reads DFQATT; CDR2 reads SNEGSKA (reference sequence). The germline V and J ends were trimmed by 7 bases and 7 bases, with 16 bases remaining between them. CDR3 length: 12 amino acids. DNA for the CDR3: TGCAGTGGGGAATTGGGGCCGGGTGGCTACACCTTC. It encodes CSGELGPGGYTF.

The V call is TRBV20-1, the J call TRBJ2-1, with D perhaps matching TRBD2 (7 bases). CDR1 and CDR2 from the germline V gene are DFQATT and SNEGSKA (reference sequence). Between the trimmed V and J ends, which lost 4 bases and 1 base, there was a span of 17 bases. CDR3 length: 16 residues. The CDR3 reads CSAKGGGLRSYNEQFF. In DNA form, the CDR3 reads TGCAGTGCTAAAGGGGGGGGGCTGAGGTCCTACAATGAGCAGTTCTTC.

This clonotype was found many times. The rearrangement uses TRBV12-3 or TRBV12-4 and TRBJ2-2, with D maybe TRBD1 (6 bases). This CDR3 region has 14 residues. V shed 7 bases and J shed 4 bases, with 13 bases lying between them. The CDR3 protein is CASIRDTRTGELFF. CDR3 nucleotide sequence: TGTGCCAGCATACGGGACACCCGCACCGGGGAGCTGTTTTTT.

Ten or more counts support this clonotype. V and J are TRBV20-1 and TRBJ2-1; D remains ambiguous. This CDR3 spans 14 amino acids. Deletions cut 6 bases from V and 5 bases from J, with 17 bases between. Germline loops: CDR1 DFQATT, CDR2 SNEGSKA (reference sequence). This CDR3 is CSATLAPIHNEQFF. CDR3 nucleotide sequence: TGCAGTGCCACATTGGCGCCTATTCACAATGAGCAGTTCTTC.

The genes are TRBV18 and TRBJ2-1, with D tentatively TRBD1 (6 bases). CDR3 length: 16 amino acids. The germline CDR1 and CDR2 sequences are KGHSH and LQKENI. V was shortened by 4 bases and J by 0 bases, with 13 bases between the two germline ends. The CDR3 spells CASSRDRKSSYNEQFF. The CDR3 DNA reads TGTGCCAGCTCACGAGACAGGAAAAGCTCCTACAATGAGCAGTTCTTC.

This clonotype was detected ten times or more. This chain connects TRBV11-1 to TRBJ2-3; TRBD2 agrees at 12 bases. The V gene's germline CDR1 is SGHAT and CDR2 FQDESV (reference sequence). The CDR3 loop spans 19 amino acids. J was trimmed by 1 base and V by 7 bases; bases with no gene match: 15. The CDR3 DNA is TGTGCCAGCACCCCCGGAGGGCTAGCGGGGGGGATACGCACAGATACGCAGTATTTT. Protein: CASTPGGLAGGIRTDTQYF. The full variable domain, its missing parts supplied by reference TRBV11-1 and TRBJ2-3, is EAEVAQSPRYKITEKSQAVAFWCDPISGHATLYWYRQILGQGPELLVQFQDESVVDDSQLPKDRFSAERLKGVDSTLKIQPAELGDSAMYLCASTPGGLAGGIRTDTQYFGPGTRLTVL.

The V and J genes are TRBV5-1 and TRBJ2-5, with 7 bases identical to TRBD2. Trimming cost V 0 bases and J 7 bases; bases outside gene matches: 6. Germline V CDR1 and CDR2: SGHRS, YFSETQ. The CDR3 has 14 amino acids. The CDR3 DNA follows: TGCGCCAGCAGCTTGGACCTTAGGGAGGGGACCCAGTACTTC. It yields the protein CASSLDLREGTQYF.

The rearrangement links TRBV7-7 to TRBJ2-4; D is perhaps TRBD2 (7 bases). This CDR3 has 17 amino acids. V was cut by 5 bases and J by 1 base, with 18 bases left in between. Germline CDR1 SSHAT, CDR2 FNYEAQ (reference sequence). CDR3: CASSLTGGLPAKNIQYF. CDR3 sequence (DNA): TGTGCCAGCAGCCTGACGGGGGGCTTGCCCGCCAAAAACATTCAGTACTTC.

This clonotype was picked up a small number of times. V usage is TRBV6-1 and J usage is TRBJ2-3, with 7 positions matching TRBD1. The CDR3 is 17 residues long. From germline, CDR1 is MNHNS and CDR2 SASEGT. V shed 6 bases and J 3 bases; nucleotides not matched to a gene: 15. CDR3: CASSRAGDSVRTDTQYF. The CDR3 DNA sequence: TGTGCCAGCAGCCGGGCCGGGGACAGTGTTAGGACAGATACGCAGTATTTT.

This clonotype was recorded a few times. This rearrangement joins TRBV3-1 to TRBJ1-3, with D maybe TRBD1 (6 bases). Germline CDR1 and CDR2: LGHDT and YNNKEL (reference sequence). This CDR3 comprises 15 residues. V lost 1 base and J lost 4, with 11 bases in between. The CDR3 DNA follows: TGTGCCAGCAGCCAAGGCGGGGGCGGGGGAAACACCATATATTTT. Its translation is CASSQGGGGGNTIYF.

This clonotype was observed at least ten times. The chain joins TRBV20-1 to TRBJ2-1; no reliable D call. Trimming pared 0 bases from V and 3 bases from J, leaving 9 bases between. Looked up from germline, CDR1 is DFQATT and CDR2 is SNEGSKA (reference sequence). The CDR3 spans 14 residues. The CDR3 loop is CSARDSAVYNEQFF. CDR3 in DNA: TGCAGTGCTAGAGATTCGGCAGTCTACAATGAGCAGTTCTTC.

The table lists this clonotype with many counts. V gene TRBV7-2 combines with J gene TRBJ2-3; D call uncertain. The ends were cut back, 1 base at V and 5 bases at J, with 19 bases in the middle. This CDR3 spans 17 amino acids. Germline V lookup: CDR1 SGHTA, CDR2 FQGNSA. DNA for the CDR3: TGTGCCAGCAGCTTAGGTCGGGCAGGTTTAGGTAGAGATACGCAGTATTTT. Residues: CASSLGRAGLGRDTQYF.

The chain couples TRBV12-3 or TRBV12-4 to TRBJ1-1, with D unclear. This CDR3 spans 14 amino acids. V was shortened by 3 bases and J by 1 base, with 9 bases between the two germline ends. The CDR3 DNA reads as TGTGCCAGCAGTTTCGCAGCCAGGAACACTGAAGCTTTCTTT. This gives the protein CASSFAARNTEAFF.

This clonotype was seen repeatedly, ten times or more. The genes are TRBV29-1 and TRBJ2-2, with TRBD2 matching 12 bases. Germline V CDR1 and CDR2: SQVTM, ANQGSEA. Unmatched junction bases numbered 6, after V lost 6 bases and J lost 7 bases. The CDR3 runs 14 residues. The chain's CDR3 is CSVRTSGMGGELFF. CDR3 nucleotides: TGCAGCGTCCGGACTAGCGGGATGGGCGGGGAGCTGTTTTTT.

This clonotype came up many times. The chain uses TRBV20-1 and TRBJ2-1, with TRBD1 matching over 7 bases. The ends lost 3 bases at V and 3 bases at J; junction bases unmatched: 8. CDR1 is DFQATT and CDR2 is SNEGSKA in the germline V gene (reference sequence). This CDR3 contains 15 residues. The CDR3 loop reads CSASRQGINYNEQFF. The DNA of the CDR3 is TGCAGTGCTAGCCGACAGGGCATCAACTACAATGAGCAGTTCTTC.

V is TRBV11-2 and J is TRBJ2-6; D remains ambiguous. The ends were cut back, 5 bases at V and 1 base at J, with 9 bases in the middle. From germline, CDR1 is SGHAT and CDR2 FQNNGV. This CDR3 region has 15 residues. The CDR3 reads CASSVSYSGANVLTF. Here the CDR3 DNA reads TGTGCCAGCAGCGTTAGTTATTCTGGGGCCAACGTCCTGACTTTC.